Shown below are 19 T cell receptor beta chains from a single sample sequenced in a study of shared clonotypes between healthy human individuals. The naive CD8 population came from CD45RO-negative cells selected for CCR7, without terminally differentiated effector memory CD45RA+ cells. Using immunoSEQ multiplex PCR, the repertoire was profiled, and TCRdb retains in-frame clones only, with some absent. The sample contains about 2.1 million clones, approximately 92% of which appear only once. Sequenced: naive CD8+ T cells from PBMCs. Source of these receptors: a man between 18 and 29 years old in good health. Some clones in this sample may be carry-over from other donors' samples.

The J gene is TRBJ2-7, the V gene TRBV9, with D perhaps given as TRBD1 or TRBD2 (6 bases each). Germline V gene sequence: CDR1 SGDLS, CDR2 YYNGEE. This CDR3 has 14 residues. The V end lost 0 bases, the J end lost 6 bases, and 13 bases lay between the germline ends. The CDR3 DNA reads TGTGCCAGCAGCGTAGGTTGGGGGGCGCGCGAGCAGTACTTC. This gives the protein CASSVGWGAREQYF.

This clone has a handful of counts. The chain has TRBV2 and TRBJ2-7; 9 positions agree with TRBD1. V shed 7 bases and J 6 bases; nucleotides not matched to a gene: 7. The CDR3 length is 13 residues. Germline-derived CDR1 and CDR2 are SNHLY and FYNNEI. The CDR3 DNA reads as TGTGCCAGCAAAGGGACAGGGTTGACCGAGCAGTACTTC. Residues: CASKGTGLTEQYF.

A word on this clone: Distinct nucleotide sequences in the sample also encode this CDR3. The chain carries TRBV28 and TRBJ1-1, with D possibly TRBD1 on 6 matching bases. Between the trimmed V and J ends, which lost 6 bases and 1 base, there was a span of 12 bases. Germline V lookup: CDR1 MDHEN, CDR2 SYDVKM. There are 14 residues in the CDR3. The CDR3 is CASSFRGGNTEAFF. CDR3 in DNA: TGTGCCAGCAGCTTCAGGGGCGGGAACACTGAAGCTTTCTTT.

V usage is TRBV10-3 and J usage is TRBJ2-1; D is perhaps TRBD2 (5 bases). Germline V gene data show CDR1 as ENHRY and CDR2 as SYGVKD. V was pared by 4 bases and J by 2 bases, with 18 bases between. The CDR3 is 17 amino acids. The CDR3 bases are TGTGCCATCAGTGCACACGGCGGGCAGGATCCCTACAATGAGCAGTTCTTC. It yields the protein CAISAHGGQDPYNEQFF.

The rearrangement uses TRBV7-2 and TRBJ2-5, with D perhaps given as TRBD1 or TRBD2 (5 bases each). Germline V gene data show CDR1 as SGHTA and CDR2 as FQGNSA. V was pared by 5 bases and J by 9 bases, with 19 bases between. This CDR3 contains 14 residues. As DNA, the CDR3 is TGTGCCAGCAGCACGGCCAGGGAAGGGGAGCCCCAGTACTTC. Protein sequence: CASSTAREGEPQYF.

This sequence joins TRBV27 and TRBJ2-3; D perhaps matches TRBD2 (5 bases). The CDR3 is 15 residues long. Germline V gene lookup returns CDR1 MNHEY and CDR2 SMNVEV (reference sequence). V lost 1 base, J lost 6 bases, and 14 bases lay in between. As DNA, the CDR3 is TGTGCCAGCAGTTTATATACACGGAGGTTCGATACGCAGTATTTT. Encoded protein: CASSLYTRRFDTQYF.

This chain connects TRBV27 to TRBJ2-7; 9 nucleotides match TRBD1. This CDR3 has 15 amino acids. Germline CDR1 reads MNHEY; CDR2 reads SMNVEV (reference sequence). Trimming at V came to 5 bases and at J to 7 bases, leaving 12 bases not matched to a gene. The CDR3 DNA follows: TGTGCCAGCAGTCCCCTAAACAGGGGGCGGGAAGAGCAGTACTTC. It specifies CASSPLNRGREEQYF.

V and J are TRBV25-1 and TRBJ1-3; D possibly corresponds to TRBD1 (5 bases). The ends were cut back, 4 bases at V and 0 bases at J, with 7 bases in the middle. CDR3 size: 14 residues. Germline CDR1 is MGHDK and CDR2 is SYGVNS. CDR3 in amino acids: CASSAGGSGNTIYF. CDR3 DNA sequence: TGTGCCAGCAGTGCTGGGGGCTCTGGAAACACCATATATTTT.

The V gene is TRBV5-6, the J gene TRBJ2-7, with a tentative D call TRBD1 (6 bases). Between the trimmed V and J ends, which lost 1 base and 7 bases, there was a span of 24 bases. Germline V gives CDR1 SGHDT, CDR2 YYEEEE. The CDR3 spans 17 residues. The CDR3 here is CASSLSAGVPRIPEQYF. DNA for the CDR3: TGTGCCAGCAGCTTGTCGGCAGGGGTACCACGGATCCCAGAGCAGTACTTC. The full variable domain, in which reference TRBV5-6 and TRBJ2-7 provide the parts outside the CDR3, is DAGVTQSPTHLIKTRGQQVTLRCSPKSGHDTVSWYQQALGQGPQFIFQYYEEEERQRGNFPDRFSGHQFPNYSSELNVNALLLGDSALYLCASSLSAGVPRIPEQYFGPGTRLTVT.

V is TRBV18 and J is TRBJ1-2; 7 bases agree with TRBD1. The CDR3 extends over 15 amino acids. V shed 0 bases and J 4 bases; nucleotides not matched to a gene: 5. Germline CDR1 reads KGHSH; CDR2 reads LQKENI. CDR3 coding DNA: TGTGCCAGCTCACCACCGGGAGGGGGCGTCTATGGCTACACCTTC. This translates into CASSPPGGGVYGYTF.

The J gene is TRBJ2-7, the V gene TRBV2, with D maybe TRBD2 (6 bases). From germline, CDR1 is SNHLY and CDR2 FYNNEI. The CDR3 covers 15 residues. Trimming shortened V by 6 bases and J by 5 bases, and 20 bases separated the two germline ends. Here the CDR3 reads CASRIAWRESHEQYF. The DNA for the CDR3 is TGTGCCAGCAGGATAGCCTGGAGGGAATCCCACGAGCAGTACTTC.

The chain has TRBV4-2 and TRBJ2-7, with 7 positions matching TRBD1. Germline V gene lookup returns CDR1 LGHNA and CDR2 YNFKEQ. This CDR3 is 15 amino acids long. V dropped 4 bases and J dropped 1; count of bases not matched to a gene: 7. The CDR3 nucleotides are TGTGCCAGCAGCCCCAGGACAGGTGATTCCTACGAGCAGTACTTC. Translating gives CASSPRTGDSYEQYF.

V and J are TRBV5-1 and TRBJ1-1; TRBD1 might be the D (5 bases). V was clipped by 3 bases and J by 2 bases, with 20 bases between them. The germline V gene has CDR1 SGHRS and CDR2 YFSETQ. CDR3 size: 17 residues. In DNA, the CDR3 is TGCGCCAGCAGCTGGGGCCCGGGATTCGGCGATAACACTGAAGCTTTCTTT. Translated, it gives CASSWGPGFGDNTEAFF.

The chain recombines TRBV9 with TRBJ2-7; possibly TRBD2 for D (5 bases). CDR3 length equals 14 residues. Germline V gene lookup returns CDR1 SGDLS and CDR2 YYNGEE. V dropped 0 bases and J dropped 5 bases, with 12 bases sitting between them. The CDR3 nucleotides read TGTGCCAGCAGCGTAGGCAACGGGGTTGACGAGCAGTACTTC. Its protein product is CASSVGNGVDEQYF.

The chain recombines TRBV27 with TRBJ2-7; maybe TRBD2 (5 bases). The CDR3 spans 11 residues. The ends were cut back, 7 bases at V and 4 bases at J, with 8 bases in the middle. Germline values: CDR1 MNHEY, CDR2 SMNVEV (reference sequence). CDR3 coding DNA: TGTGCCAGCACTACGGGGTACGAGCAGTACTTC. This encodes CASTTGYEQYF.

The chain couples TRBV7-9 to TRBJ1-3; no clear D gene. The V gene's germline CDR1 is SEHNR and CDR2 FQNEAQ (reference sequence). CDR3 length equals 10 residues. Trimming left V 11 bases short and J 5 bases short, with 7 bases between. CDR3 bases: TGTGCCGCATTACGAAACACCATATATTTT. Protein product: CAALRNTIYF.

The chain combines TRBV27 with TRBJ2-1; TRBD2 agrees at 9 bases. Germline trimming cut 7 bases from V and 1 base from J; bases unmatched to any gene: 5. Germline V gene data show CDR1 as MNHEY and CDR2 as SMNVEV (reference sequence). This CDR3 contains 15 residues. CDR3 residues: CASTVLAGSYNEQFF. The CDR3 DNA is TGTGCCAGCACTGTCCTAGCGGGATCCTACAATGAGCAGTTCTTC.

This rearrangement joins TRBV7-9 to TRBJ1-5, with D possibly being TRBD1 (5 bases). CDR3 length equals 17 residues. Germline lookup yields CDR1 SEHNR and CDR2 FQNEAQ (reference sequence). Trimming pared 2 bases from V and 2 bases from J, leaving 16 bases between. The DNA of the CDR3 is TGTGCCAGCAGCTTAAGTGAGGGACCGAGTCGCAATCAGCCCCAGCATTTT. Translating it yields CASSLSEGPSRNQPQHF.

The V gene is TRBV7-8, the J gene TRBJ2-2; D remains ambiguous. CDR3 length: 16 amino acids. Per germline, CDR1 SGHVS and CDR2 FQNEAQ. V lost 0 bases and J 0 bases, leaving 8 bases between the germline ends. CDR3 coding DNA: TGTGCCAGCAGCTTAGCGGGTGCAGCGAACACCGGGGAGCTGTTTTTT. Translated: CASSLAGAANTGELFF.